This is a list of T cell receptor beta chains from one sample in a study of blood T cell repertoires in COVID-19. The data were produced by immunoSEQ multiplex PCR, yet TCRdb's version contains in-frame clones alone and is incomplete. The repertoire holds more than 110,000 clones, with roughly 88% as singletons. The sequenced material came from PBMCs or T cells enriched from blood (not recorded which). Receptor source: a man aged 50-60 years who had recovered from COVID-19. The conserved cysteine and the conserved F or W are not part of the CDR3 here. Some rows have no size entry. The others give once, few or many, or a class for an expanded clone.

>TRBJ1-2|TRBV5-7|NA
ASSCLTGWDYGYT
>TRBJ1-3|TRBV4-2|NA
ASSPGSLFQGQGMVGNTIY
>TRBJ1-1|TRBV29-1|few
SAGQGGNTEAF
>TRBJ1-5|TRBV7-2|NA
ASSSPVESGPQH
>TRBJ1-1|TRBV9|NA
ASSVDGTPSMNTEAF
>TRBJ2-7|TRBV28|NA
ASSFSTGAYEQY
>TRBJ2-1|TRBV5-1|NA
ASSPSGAYNEQF
>TRBJ2-1|TRBV5-6|NA
ASSVQGPHRF
>TRBJ1-5|TRBV2|NA
ASKMTGGNQPQH
>TRBJ1-2|TRBV24-1|NA
ATSGRSDRGHDGYT
>TRBJ1-2|TRBV30|NA
AWSLGPGGRIRGYT
>TRBJ2-7|TRBV7-2|NA
ASSFERQIYEQY
>TRBJ1-4|TRBV5-1|NA
ASSPRRSLDGDEKLF
>TRBJ2-3|TRBV23-1|NA
ASSQVVVREGADTQY
>TRBJ2-7|TRBV5-1|few
ASSLEGSLYEQY
>TRBJ2-7|TRBV19|NA
ASSPDRSSYEQY
>TRBJ1-2|TRBV11-1|NA
ASSLDRVGYGYT
>TRBJ2-2|TRBV3-1/TRBV3-2|few
ASSPRTGGDGELF
>TRBJ2-3|TRBV6-5|NA
ASSRGAGGPDTQY
>TRBJ1-2|TRBV28|NA
ASTTDRGLYGYT
>TRBJ1-5|TRBV4-2|NA
ASSQETAGGVGNQPQH
>TRBJ2-2|TRBV6-1|NA
ASSDLPGELF
>TRBJ2-3|TRBV9|few
ASSGIGSQRATQY
>TRBJ1-4|TRBV5-1|NA
ASSRGGRDEKLF
>TRBJ1-2|TRBV9|NA
ASSVDSNYGYT
>TRBJ2-1|TRBV7-2|NA
ASSPQGTRYNEQF
>TRBJ2-7|TRBV28|NA
ASSADRI
>TRBJ2-7|TRBV4-3|once
ASSQDLARAVYEQY
>TRBJ2-4|TRBV10-1|NA
ASSLGLAGETNIQY
>TRBJ1-1|TRBV4-3|NA
ASSQGWTEGTEAF
>TRBJ2-2|TRBV5-4|NA
ASSLLSTNTGELF
>TRBJ1-1|TRBV7-9|NA
ASSRTGPTEAF
>TRBJ1-6|TRBV12-3/TRBV12-4|NA
ASSGQGGSPLH
>TRBJ2-7|TRBV5-1|NA
ASSLGGVGGIYEQY
>TRBJ2-7|TRBV6-2/TRBV6-3|NA
ASSAYRGRYEQY
>TRBJ2-2|TRBV7-9|NA
ASSPGGANTGELF
>TRBJ2-5|TRBV12-3/TRBV12-4|NA
ASSDRDQETQY
>TRBJ2-1|TRBV19|NA
ASSWTSGGALGSYNEQF
>TRBJ1-6|TRBV30|NA
AWSDRAGSPLH
>TRBJ1-4|TRBV4-3|NA
ASSRRGKREKLF
>TRBJ2-5|TRBV4-3|NA
ASSPLGGETQY
>TRBJ2-4|TRBV27|NA
ASSSWRGGNQNIQY
>TRBJ1-2|TRBV3-1/TRBV3-2|NA
ASSPRQANGYT
>TRBJ2-3|TRBV4-1|once
ASSIRDSTDTQY
>TRBJ1-2|TRBV15|NA
ATSRENTEGYT
>TRBJ1-6|TRBV6-5|once
ASSYDRVASPLH
>TRBJ2-2|TRBV27|NA
ASRAVDSSTGELF
>TRBJ2-6|TRBV7-8|NA
ASSRTGGVSGANVLT
>TRBJ1-1|TRBV5-1|NA
ASSFIGGNTEAF